Below, 32 T cell receptor beta chains from the same sample are listed, as sequenced in a study of blood T cell repertoires in COVID-19 (dated by TCRdb to between 2020 and 2021). To prepare the library, the immunoSEQ multiplex PCR assay was applied. TCRdb holds this immuneACCESS table with in-frame rearrangements only. Some clones are missing; in checked studies, unresolved V genes explain under half, and the rest has no known cause. The sample yields about 240,000 clones; roughly 76% were counted once. The ten top clones hold 6.5% to 9% of the sample. The sequenced sample was peripheral blood. The receptors here all came from a woman older than 75 with COVID-19, enrolled during active disease.

The chain couples TRBV10-3 to TRBJ2-5, with D uncertain. The V end was cut by 1 base, the J end by 5 bases, with 14 bases between. The CDR3 length is 15 residues. Germline V gene sequence: CDR1 ENHRY, CDR2 SYGVKD. The CDR3 protein is CAISEWSSEAETQYF. The CDR3 DNA is TGTGCCATCAGTGAGTGGAGCTCCGAGGCCGAGACCCAGTACTTC.

This clone was seen more than once but under ten times. The chain joins TRBV7-2 to TRBJ1-2, with D tentatively TRBD1 (5 bases). V dropped 0 bases and J dropped 9 bases, with 14 bases sitting between them. The CDR3 is made up of 14 amino acids. Germline CDR1 SGHTA, CDR2 FQGNSA. The CDR3 DNA sequence: TGTGCCAGCAGCTTAGCGCCAGGGATGTGGAGCTACACCTTC. Residues: CASSLAPGMWSYTF.

V gene TRBV2 combines with J gene TRBJ1-2; 11 bases map to TRBD1. In germline, CDR1 is SNHLY, CDR2 FYNNEI. J was trimmed by 6 bases and V by 7 bases; bases with no gene match: 4. CDR3 length: 13 amino acids. CDR3 coding DNA: TGTGCCAGCAATGGACAGGGGGCGGATGGCTACACCTTC. It encodes CASNGQGADGYTF.

The chain links TRBV3-1 (or the pseudogene TRBV3-2) to TRBJ2-5, with 9 nucleotides matching TRBD1. Germline lookup yields CDR1 LGHDT and CDR2 YNNKEL (reference sequence). V trimming: 2 bases; J trimming: 4 bases; junction bases outside the gene matches: 5. CDR3 length: 15 amino acids. The CDR3 DNA reads TGTGCCAGCAGCCAAAGACAGGGGGTCGGAGAGACCCAGTACTTC. Amino acid sequence: CASSQRQGVGETQYF.

In DNA form, the CDR3 reads TGTGCCAGCAGCCAACAGGGGTCTGGGGCCAACGTCCTGACTTTC. It encodes CASSQQGSGANVLTF. The genes are TRBV14 and TRBJ2-6; D is perhaps TRBD1 (6 bases). Looked up from germline, CDR1 is SGHDN and CDR2 is FVKESK. Trimming left V 2 bases short and J 1 base short, with 6 bases between. There are 15 residues in the CDR3.

V gene TRBV6-2 or TRBV6-3 combines with J gene TRBJ1-5; D possibly corresponds to TRBD1 (6 bases). The CDR3 contains 14 residues. The germline CDR1 and CDR2 sequences are MNHEY and SVGEGT. Trimming left V 6 bases short and J 6 bases short, with 15 bases between. The CDR3 DNA reads TGTGCCAGCAGCGAAGGGGGTAAGAGTCAGCCCCAGCATTTT. Its protein is CASSEGGKSQPQHF.

V usage is TRBV2 and J usage is TRBJ2-2; D perhaps matches TRBD2 (5 bases). Trimming removed 8 bases from V and 4 bases from J, with 11 bases in between. The germline V gene has CDR1 SNHLY and CDR2 FYNNEI. CDR3 size: 13 residues. The CDR3 loop is CASAGVPTGELFF. The CDR3 DNA is TGTGCCAGCGCCGGGGTCCCCACCGGGGAGCTGTTTTTT.

V is TRBV7-9 and J is TRBJ1-2; 8 bases line up with TRBD1. The germline V gene encodes CDR1 SEHNR and CDR2 FQNEAQ (reference sequence). V dropped 5 bases and J dropped 0; count of bases not matched to a gene: 8. This CDR3 is built from 16 residues. The CDR3 loop is CASSPGQGRANYGYTF. In nucleotides, the CDR3 is TGTGCCAGCAGCCCTGGACAGGGCCGAGCTAACTATGGCTACACCTTC.

There are a few counts of this clone. The CDR3 DNA sequence: TGTGCCAGCAGCAAACCCGGACTAGCGGGAGCGAGAGAGCAGTACTTC. This sequence encodes CASSKPGLAGAREQYF. This rearrangement joins TRBV21-1 to TRBJ2-7; no DNA check was done on the table's D call, TRBD2. TRBV21-1 is tagged as a pseudogene. The CDR3 runs 16 residues.

The chain recombines TRBV5-1 with TRBJ1-2; D is possibly TRBD1 (6 bases). CDR1 SGHRS and CDR2 YFSETQ come from the germline V gene. The CDR3 runs 14 residues. The germline V and J ends were trimmed by 5 bases and 4 bases, with 15 bases remaining between them. The chain's CDR3 is CASRYRETSYGYTF. CDR3 bases: TGCGCCAGCAGGTACAGGGAAACCTCCTATGGCTACACCTTC. The variable domain in full, with the rest retrieved from reference TRBV5-1 and TRBJ1-2, is KAGVTQTPRYLIKTRGQQVTLSCSPISGHRSVSWYQQTPGQGLQFLFEYFSETQRNKGNFPGRFSGRQFSNSRSEMNVSTLELGDSALYLCASRYRETSYGYTFGSGTRLTVV.

This clone was seen once. The V gene is TRBV6-5, the J gene TRBJ1-1, with 11 bases lining up with TRBD1. Trimming removed 7 bases from V and 4 bases from J; junction bases left unmatched: 2. This CDR3 region has 13 residues. Looked up from germline, CDR1 is MNHEY and CDR2 is SVGAGI. The CDR3 region has the DNA TGTGCCAGCACTGGGACAGGGGGCACTGAAGCTTTCTTT. It translates to CASTGTGGTEAFF.

The V gene is TRBV19, the J gene TRBJ1-2; 9 bases are a match to TRBD1. The CDR3 has 15 amino acids. Trimming removed 4 bases from V and 6 bases from J; junction bases left unmatched: 9. Per germline, CDR1 LNHDA and CDR2 SQIVND (reference sequence). CDR3 in amino acids: CASSTQGQGRNGYTF. The CDR3 DNA is TGTGCCAGTAGTACCCAGGGACAGGGTAGAAATGGCTACACCTTC.

The chain couples TRBV29-1 to TRBJ1-6, with D perhaps TRBD1 (6 bases). CDR1 and CDR2 from the germline V gene are SQVTM and ANQGSEA. With 5 bases removed from V and 8 bases from J, the gap between germline ends came to 13 bases. This CDR3 region has 13 residues. Here the CDR3 reads CSVRPTGDSPLHF. The CDR3 nucleotides read TGCAGCGTTCGACCGACAGGAGATTCACCCCTCCACTTT.

The chain employs TRBV28 and TRBJ1-2; D is ambiguous. V was trimmed by 6 bases and J by 3 bases, leaving 11 bases between them. The CDR3 has 13 residues. Germline values: CDR1 MDHEN, CDR2 SYDVKM. As DNA, the CDR3 is TGTGCCAGCAGCTTGAACCAGGACTATGGCTACACCTTC. As protein: CASSLNQDYGYTF.

As for this clone: The junction departs from the called germline gene at one end, perhaps through a read error. The V call is TRBV20-1, the J call TRBJ2-7; no reliable D call. This CDR3 contains 11 residues. Germline V CDR1 and CDR2: DFQATT, SNEGSKA (reference sequence). CDR3 protein: CSVYQSFEQYF. For the CDR3, the DNA is TGCAGTGTCTACCAATCCTTCGAGCAGTACTTC.

This chain joins TRBV7-9 and TRBJ1-4; TRBD1 is a possible D gene (6 bases). Trimming removed 1 base at V and 8 bases at J, with 20 bases between. This CDR3 is 17 amino acids long. Per germline, CDR1 SEHNR and CDR2 FQNEAQ (reference sequence). Written as DNA, the CDR3 is TGTGCCAGCAGCTTAGTCCCTGCGGGCAGGGGAGAAGAAAAACTGTTTTTT. Protein product: CASSLVPAGRGEEKLFF.

The genes are TRBV24-1 and TRBJ2-3, with TRBD2 as a possible D gene (5 bases). Trimming took 2 bases from V and 4 from J, leaving 12 bases between them. This CDR3 has 15 residues. Germline V gene data show CDR1 as KGHDR and CDR2 as SFDVKD. The CDR3 is CATSDSGLRADTQYF. CDR3 DNA: TGTGCCACCAGTGATTCTGGACTCCGCGCAGATACGCAGTATTTT.

A few counts support this clone. The gene calls are TRBV5-1 and TRBJ2-7; a weak D match, TRBD1 (6 bases). This CDR3 is 16 amino acids long. Between the trimmed V and J ends, which lost 4 bases and 3 bases, there was a span of 20 bases. The germline V gene encodes CDR1 SGHRS and CDR2 YFSETQ. DNA for the CDR3: TGCGCCAGCAGCCCCTCCTCCGGACAGCCAAACTACGAGCAGTACTTC. It is translated as CASSPSSGQPNYEQYF.

A few counts support this clone. The chain joins TRBV14 to TRBJ1-6; TRBD1 is a possible D gene (5 bases). Germline-derived CDR1 and CDR2 are SGHDN and FVKESK. V lost 7 bases to trimming and J lost 10 bases, with 14 bases between them. The length of the CDR3 is 13 residues. CDR3 residues: CASKEGRESPLHF. CDR3 bases: TGTGCCAGCAAGGAGGGGAGGGAATCACCCCTCCACTTT.

Note on this clone: This same CDR3 is encoded by further DNA sequences in the sample. The chain has TRBV9 and TRBJ2-3, with a possible D match to TRBD1 (5 bases). Germline-derived CDR1 and CDR2 are SGDLS and YYNGEE. The CDR3 loop spans 15 amino acids. The ends were cut back, 1 base at V and 0 bases at J, with 9 bases in the middle. The CDR3 loop is CASSVSSGSTDTQYF. The CDR3, as DNA: TGTGCCAGCAGCGTAAGTTCAGGGAGCACAGATACGCAGTATTTT.

This clone was recorded a few times. The chain carries TRBV7-9 and TRBJ2-1, with 7 bases that match TRBD2. V dropped 0 bases and J dropped 7; count of bases not matched to a gene: 3. Germline values: CDR1 SEHNR, CDR2 FQNEAQ (reference sequence). The CDR3 is made up of 14 amino acids. The CDR3 is CASSLAGGLNEQFF. For the CDR3, the DNA is TGTGCCAGCAGCTTAGCGGGGGGGTTAAATGAGCAGTTCTTC.

J is TRBJ1-4 and V is TRBV6-5; TRBD1 agrees at 8 bases. This CDR3 region has 15 residues. Germline V gives CDR1 MNHEY, CDR2 SVGAGI. Losses at the gene ends were 2 bases for V and 4 bases for J; bases not matched to a gene: 3. CDR3 nucleotides: TGTGCCAGCAGTTACCGGGACAGGAGTAATGAAAAACTGTTTTTT. Protein: CASSYRDRSNEKLFF.

The chain is built from TRBV7-3 and TRBJ1-1, with D perhaps matching TRBD1 (6 bases). The CDR3 is 13 amino acids. Germline CDR1 and CDR2: SGHTA and FQGTGA. Trimming stripped 5 bases from V and 1 base from J, with 8 bases between. The DNA for the CDR3 is TGTGCCAGCAGCCGACAGGCGAACACTGAAGCTTTCTTT. It translates to CASSRQANTEAFF.

This clone was observed once. This sequence joins TRBV6-1 and TRBJ1-4; D may be TRBD1 (5 bases). The CDR3 runs to 16 residues. V was pared by 1 base and J by 5 bases, with 14 bases between. From germline, CDR1 is MNHNS and CDR2 SASEGT. As DNA, the CDR3 is TGTGCCAGCAGTGAAGGGACACTCCCGGCGAATGAAAAACTGTTTTTT. It yields the protein CASSEGTLPANEKLFF.

The rearrangement links TRBV12-3 or TRBV12-4 to TRBJ1-6; TRBD1 might be the D (6 bases). The CDR3 consists of 12 residues. Trimming shortened V by 6 bases and J by 9 bases, and 9 bases separated the two germline ends. CDR3 loop: CASSLQGSPLHF. The CDR3 nucleotides read TGTGCCAGCAGCTTACAGGGTTCACCCCTCCACTTT.

The V gene is TRBV6-5, the J gene TRBJ1-1; 7 bases agree with TRBD1. The J segment lost 8 bases and the V segment lost 2 bases, leaving 2 bases of the junction unmatched. The CDR3 runs to 12 residues. CDR1 is MNHEY and CDR2 is SVGAGI in the germline V gene. DNA of the CDR3: TGTGCCAGCAGTTACCTACAGGGGGAAGCTTTCTTT. It translates to CASSYLQGEAFF.

The chain recombines TRBV9 with TRBJ2-2; 12 bases line up with TRBD2. CDR1 SGDLS and CDR2 YYNGEE come from the germline V gene. J gave up 5 bases and V 3 bases, and 11 bases lay outside the gene matches. The CDR3 loop spans 18 amino acids. CDR3 bases: TGTGCCAGCAGCGGCGGACTAGCGGGGTGGGACGGGACCGGGGAGCTGTTTTTT. The encoded protein is CASSGGLAGWDGTGELFF.

This clone showed up just once. The J gene is TRBJ1-4, the V gene TRBV7-8; TRBD1 aligns across 7 bases. CDR3 length equals 13 residues. J was trimmed by 7 bases and V by 5 bases; bases with no gene match: 4. The germline CDR1 and CDR2 sequences are SGHVS and FQNEAQ. CDR3 protein: CASSPDRIEKLFF. The CDR3 coding sequence is TGTGCCAGCAGCCCGGACAGGATTGAAAAACTGTTTTTT.

This chain connects TRBV1 to TRBJ2-4; no DNA check was done on the table's D call, TRBD2. TRBV1 is a recognized pseudogene. CDR3 length: 12 residues. CDR3 sequence (DNA): TGCACCAGCAGCCAGCTTAGTTGCCCGATCCACTTC. Amino acids: CTSSQLSCPIHF.

The rearrangement uses TRBV29-1 and TRBJ2-1; 10 nucleotides agree with TRBD2. Per the germline V gene, CDR1 is SQVTM and CDR2 is ANQGSEA. This CDR3 contains 15 residues. Unmatched junction bases numbered 8, after V lost 6 bases and J lost 3 bases. The CDR3 loop reads CSVRSGTSDYNEQFF. For the CDR3, the DNA is TGCAGCGTCAGATCCGGGACTAGCGACTACAATGAGCAGTTCTTC.

V usage is TRBV30 and J usage is TRBJ2-1, with a possible D match to TRBD2 (6 bases). There are 13 residues in the CDR3. Germline CDR1 GTSNPN, CDR2 SVGIG (reference sequence). Trimming left V 4 bases short and J 4 bases short, with 11 bases between. The CDR3 bases are TGTGCCTGGACCTCGGGGGTATACAATGAGCAGTTCTTC. This sequence encodes CAWTSGVYNEQFF. Full variable domain (missing parts from reference TRBV30 and TRBJ2-1): SQTIHQWPATLVQPVGSPLSLECTVEGTSNPNLYWYRQAAGRGLQLLFYSVGIGQISSEVPQNLSASRPQDRQFILSSKKLLLSDSGFYLCAWTSGVYNEQFFGPGTRLTVL.

This clone is medium-sized (0.01 to 0.1%) within its sample. The rearrangement joins TRBV21-1 to TRBJ1-2; the D call of TRBD1 is as the table states it, not checked on the DNA. TRBV21-1 represents a pseudogene. The CDR3 spans 17 residues. CDR3 sequence: CASSKAINSLPNYGYTF. The CDR3 DNA sequence: TGTGCCAGCAGCAAAGCAATAAACAGCCTCCCTAACTATGGCTACACCTTC.